This is a list of T cell receptor beta chains from one sample in a study of cytomegalovirus exposure and HLA in healthy donors. Assay: immunoSEQ multiplex PCR; the TCRdb copy retains only in-frame clones and omits some. The table for this sample gives 45,000 to 60,000 clones. The specimen was PBMCs. The receptors here all came from a woman between 35 and 50 years old in good health and CMV-seronegative. Both conserved end residues are trimmed from each CDR3. Fields, in order: J gene, V gene, CDR3 protein.

J: TRBJ2-2; V: TRBV6-5; CDR3: ASRDRGDTGELF
J: TRBJ2-3; V: TRBV19; CDR3: ASSPTSDTDTQY
J: TRBJ2-3; V: TRBV29-1; CDR3: SASGNTDTQY
J: TRBJ1-4; V: TRBV28; CDR3: ASSFDVRTTNEKLF
J: TRBJ1-2; V: TRBV5-1; CDR3: ASSSGQGAVGYT
J: TRBJ1-2; V: TRBV5-8; CDR3: ASSLYRGSNYGYT
J: TRBJ1-1; V: TRBV29-1; CDR3: SVQPGTGRTEAF
J: TRBJ1-2; V: TRBV2; CDR3: ASDVRDISGYT
J: TRBJ1-1; V: TRBV30; CDR3: AWSPAFRAEAF
J: TRBJ1-1; V: TRBV18; CDR3: ASSPIPDRGTEAF
J: TRBJ2-5; V: TRBV5-8; CDR3: ASSFGAGVGETQY
J: TRBJ2-2; V: TRBV7-9; CDR3: ASSFSSQRNELF
J: TRBJ2-7; V: TRBV28; CDR3: ASSAWTGSSYEQY
J: TRBJ2-7; V: TRBV7-6; CDR3: ASSLEVGTGNEQY
J: TRBJ1-2; V: TRBV18; CDR3: ASSQTGENGYT
J: TRBJ1-2; V: TRBV19; CDR3: ATSLGQTYGYT
J: TRBJ1-5; V: TRBV19; CDR3: ASSIDRGNFNQPQH
J: TRBJ1-1; V: TRBV15; CDR3: ATSRDRGADEAF
J: TRBJ1-1; V: TRBV6-1; CDR3: ASSAFGWMNTEAF
J: TRBJ1-1; V: TRBV6-6; CDR3: ASSTGGNEAF
J: TRBJ2-4; V: TRBV14; CDR3: ASSDSRAKNIQY
J: TRBJ2-7; V: TRBV9; CDR3: AGQQGSYEQY
J: TRBJ2-7; V: TRBV6-4; CDR3: ASGELGGRAYEQY
J: TRBJ2-3; V: TRBV19; CDR3: ASSLLSGQADTQY
J: TRBJ2-7; V: TRBV10-3; CDR3: AIMPVADAYEQY
J: TRBJ2-3; V: TRBV13; CDR3: ASSSRLDRAGDTQY
J: TRBJ2-7; V: TRBV7-2; CDR3: ASSLEGRGPYEQY
J: TRBJ2-3; V: TRBV7-9; CDR3: ASSWETGGDTQY
J: TRBJ1-1; V: TRBV5-1; CDR3: ASSGGTGNTEAF
J: TRBJ2-1; V: TRBV2; CDR3: AGKAGPNNEQF
J: TRBJ2-7; V: TRBV7-2; CDR3: ASSFSVTDSYEQY
J: TRBJ2-1; V: TRBV7-9; CDR3: ASSLAASGRHNEQF
J: TRBJ1-5; V: TRBV27; CDR3: ASSAYTGDQPQH
J: TRBJ2-3; V: TRBV6-5; CDR3: ASSFSRERSDTQY
J: TRBJ1-5; V: TRBV5-1; CDR3: ASSSGQGVDQPQH
J: TRBJ1-1; V: TRBV6-5; CDR3: ASSYGGWDSEAF
J: TRBJ1-4; V: TRBV4-2; CDR3: ASSPSSGGVNEKLF
J: TRBJ1-2; V: TRBV6-5; CDR3: ASSPQGAMEYGYT
J: TRBJ1-2; V: TRBV5-6; CDR3: ASSLRRNYGYT
J: TRBJ1-3; V: TRBV19; CDR3: ATRRDSGNTIY
J: TRBJ1-1; V: TRBV30; CDR3: AWTTSGTEDF
J: TRBJ2-1; V: TRBV19; CDR3: ASSIEGGRYNEQF
J: TRBJ1-5; V: TRBV19; CDR3: ASLRTGGNNQPQH
J: TRBJ2-7; V: TRBV19; CDR3: ASSINRAYEQY
J: TRBJ2-3; V: TRBV7-9; CDR3: ASPAAVSGPTDTQY
J: TRBJ2-7; V: TRBV6-5; CDR3: ASRRSRDSTGEQY
J: TRBJ1-4; V: TRBV7-6; CDR3: ASSWGTGANEKLF
J: TRBJ1-1; V: TRBV28; CDR3: ASRPGHQNTEAF
J: TRBJ2-7; V: TRBV6-5; CDR3: ASSYSKAGSYEQY
J: TRBJ1-6; V: TRBV10-3; CDR3: AIGNTGDSPLH
J: TRBJ1-4; V: TRBV5-1; CDR3: ASSFRVEEKLF
J: TRBJ1-6; V: TRBV19; CDR3: ASSTTGTGTSPLH
J: TRBJ1-4; V: TRBV4-3; CDR3: ASSQRGGATNEKLF
J: TRBJ1-2; V: TRBV2; CDR3: ASSEQIWEKGYT